A single sample gave rise to the 5 T cell receptor beta chains below, sequenced in a study of graft-versus-host responses after intestinal transplantation. Method: immunoSEQ multiplex PCR; TCRdb's copy keeps in-frame clones and lacks some. The sample includes tens of thousands of clones, around 87% of them seen just once. What these receptors recognize is not known. Sequencing was performed on unstimulated CD8+ T cells sorted from spleen or lymph node cells, taken before transplant. The source is a human donor who was the organ donor for an intestinal transplant.

The gene calls are TRBV7-6 and TRBJ1-4, with 8 bases matching TRBD1. V was pared by 5 bases and J by 7 bases, with 6 bases of the junction left unmatched. Germline V gives CDR1 SGHVS, CDR2 FNYEAQ. This CDR3 region has 14 residues. The CDR3 reads CASSATGTGEKLFF. CDR3 nucleotide sequence: TGTGCCAGCAGCGCGACCGGGACAGGTGAAAAACTGTTTTTT. Full variable domain (rest looked up from reference TRBV7-6 and TRBJ1-4): GAGVSQSPRYKVTKRGQDVALRCDPISGHVSLYWYRQALGQGPEFLTYFNYEAQQDKSGLPNDRFSAERPEGSISTLTIQRTEQRDSAMYRCASSATGTGEKLFFGSGTQLSVL.

The gene calls are TRBV27 and TRBJ2-1; 8 bases align to TRBD1. The length of the CDR3 is 18 residues. In germline, CDR1 is MNHEY, CDR2 SMNVEV (reference sequence). The V segment lost 5 bases and the J segment 6 bases; nucleotides outside the gene matches: 18. CDR3 nucleotides: TGTGCCAGCAGTCCCCTACCCTGGGACAGGTCACTCGGCAATGAGCAGTTCTTC. Translation: CASSPLPWDRSLGNEQFF.

This clone was counted a few times. The CDR3: CASSIWTVRPQHF. The CDR3 coding sequence is TGTGCCAGTAGTATCTGGACAGTGCGGCCCCAGCATTTT. This rearrangement joins TRBV19 to TRBJ1-5; maybe TRBD1 (6 bases). This CDR3 contains 13 residues. V was pared by 3 bases and J by 9 bases, with 12 bases between. Germline CDR1 is LNHDA and CDR2 is SQIVND (reference sequence).

V usage is TRBV29-1 and J usage is TRBJ2-1, with a possible D match to TRBD2 (7 bases). Germline lookup yields CDR1 SQVTM and CDR2 ANQGSEA. The V and J ends lost 4 bases and 7 bases respectively, with 20 bases between them. This CDR3 region has 15 residues. CDR3 nucleotides: TGCAGCGTTGCGGGGGGCCTTTCCCTTTTAAATGAGCAGTTCTTC. It translates to CSVAGGLSLLNEQFF.

The rearrangement uses TRBV6-6 and TRBJ2-1; 8 bases are a match to TRBD1. The CDR3 covers 14 residues. Germline assignment: CDR1 MNHNY and CDR2 SVGAGI (reference sequence). Germline trimming cut 1 base from V and 7 bases from J; bases unmatched to any gene: 3. CDR3: CASSYFDRGNEQFF. The CDR3 region has the DNA TGTGCCAGCAGTTACTTTGACAGGGGAAATGAGCAGTTCTTC.